These T cell receptor beta chains were read from a single sample in a study of a mutant IDH1 vaccine in newly diagnosed glioma. Their antigens are not known. Sequencing was performed with immunoSEQ multiplex PCR; in TCRdb, only in-frame clones are kept and a portion is missing. This table has around 36,000 clones, approximately 90% appearing once. This specimen was PBMCs, taken from a glioma patient whose treatment included an IDH1 peptide vaccine. The receptors here all came from a man aged 50-60 years with glioma. CDR3s leave out the opening cysteine and the closing phenylalanine or tryptophan.

j_gene | v_gene | CDR3aa
TRBJ2-5 | TRBV9 | ASSVVPSGRAGETQY
TRBJ2-7 | TRBV25-1 | ASSAAGAYEQY
TRBJ2-5 | TRBV9 | ASSVGSGTRQETQY
TRBJ2-1 | TRBV4-1 | ASSRLSGGGLNEQF
TRBJ1-5 | TRBV7-9 | ASSSGSQPQH
TRBJ1-1 | TRBV19 | ASSLSANTEAF
TRBJ2-6 | TRBV7-3 | ASSSASGANVLT
TRBJ1-1 | TRBV4-1 | ASSPQGARSEAF
TRBJ1-5 | TRBV30 | AWSVRQEGMGNQPQH
TRBJ1-2 | TRBV18 | ASSRGQGANYGYT
TRBJ2-3 | TRBV10-1 | ASSEDQGTADTQY
TRBJ1-5 | TRBV7-2 | ASSDESGMIQPQH
TRBJ1-1 | TRBV5-5 | ASSLYIRESEAF
TRBJ1-2 | TRBV29-1 | SVAGLRNGYT
TRBJ2-3 | TRBV10-2 | ASNGLAYRRDTQY